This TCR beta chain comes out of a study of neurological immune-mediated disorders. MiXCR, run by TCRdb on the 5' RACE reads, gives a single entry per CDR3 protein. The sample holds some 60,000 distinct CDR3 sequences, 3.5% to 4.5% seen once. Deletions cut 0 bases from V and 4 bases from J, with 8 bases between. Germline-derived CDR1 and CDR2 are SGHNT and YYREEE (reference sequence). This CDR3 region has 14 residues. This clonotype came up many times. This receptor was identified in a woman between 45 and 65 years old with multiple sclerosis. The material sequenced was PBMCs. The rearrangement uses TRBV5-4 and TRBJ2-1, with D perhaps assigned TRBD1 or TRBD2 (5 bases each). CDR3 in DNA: TGTGCCAGCAGCTTGGCGGGACCGTACAATGAGCAGTTCTTC. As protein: CASSLAGPYNEQFF.